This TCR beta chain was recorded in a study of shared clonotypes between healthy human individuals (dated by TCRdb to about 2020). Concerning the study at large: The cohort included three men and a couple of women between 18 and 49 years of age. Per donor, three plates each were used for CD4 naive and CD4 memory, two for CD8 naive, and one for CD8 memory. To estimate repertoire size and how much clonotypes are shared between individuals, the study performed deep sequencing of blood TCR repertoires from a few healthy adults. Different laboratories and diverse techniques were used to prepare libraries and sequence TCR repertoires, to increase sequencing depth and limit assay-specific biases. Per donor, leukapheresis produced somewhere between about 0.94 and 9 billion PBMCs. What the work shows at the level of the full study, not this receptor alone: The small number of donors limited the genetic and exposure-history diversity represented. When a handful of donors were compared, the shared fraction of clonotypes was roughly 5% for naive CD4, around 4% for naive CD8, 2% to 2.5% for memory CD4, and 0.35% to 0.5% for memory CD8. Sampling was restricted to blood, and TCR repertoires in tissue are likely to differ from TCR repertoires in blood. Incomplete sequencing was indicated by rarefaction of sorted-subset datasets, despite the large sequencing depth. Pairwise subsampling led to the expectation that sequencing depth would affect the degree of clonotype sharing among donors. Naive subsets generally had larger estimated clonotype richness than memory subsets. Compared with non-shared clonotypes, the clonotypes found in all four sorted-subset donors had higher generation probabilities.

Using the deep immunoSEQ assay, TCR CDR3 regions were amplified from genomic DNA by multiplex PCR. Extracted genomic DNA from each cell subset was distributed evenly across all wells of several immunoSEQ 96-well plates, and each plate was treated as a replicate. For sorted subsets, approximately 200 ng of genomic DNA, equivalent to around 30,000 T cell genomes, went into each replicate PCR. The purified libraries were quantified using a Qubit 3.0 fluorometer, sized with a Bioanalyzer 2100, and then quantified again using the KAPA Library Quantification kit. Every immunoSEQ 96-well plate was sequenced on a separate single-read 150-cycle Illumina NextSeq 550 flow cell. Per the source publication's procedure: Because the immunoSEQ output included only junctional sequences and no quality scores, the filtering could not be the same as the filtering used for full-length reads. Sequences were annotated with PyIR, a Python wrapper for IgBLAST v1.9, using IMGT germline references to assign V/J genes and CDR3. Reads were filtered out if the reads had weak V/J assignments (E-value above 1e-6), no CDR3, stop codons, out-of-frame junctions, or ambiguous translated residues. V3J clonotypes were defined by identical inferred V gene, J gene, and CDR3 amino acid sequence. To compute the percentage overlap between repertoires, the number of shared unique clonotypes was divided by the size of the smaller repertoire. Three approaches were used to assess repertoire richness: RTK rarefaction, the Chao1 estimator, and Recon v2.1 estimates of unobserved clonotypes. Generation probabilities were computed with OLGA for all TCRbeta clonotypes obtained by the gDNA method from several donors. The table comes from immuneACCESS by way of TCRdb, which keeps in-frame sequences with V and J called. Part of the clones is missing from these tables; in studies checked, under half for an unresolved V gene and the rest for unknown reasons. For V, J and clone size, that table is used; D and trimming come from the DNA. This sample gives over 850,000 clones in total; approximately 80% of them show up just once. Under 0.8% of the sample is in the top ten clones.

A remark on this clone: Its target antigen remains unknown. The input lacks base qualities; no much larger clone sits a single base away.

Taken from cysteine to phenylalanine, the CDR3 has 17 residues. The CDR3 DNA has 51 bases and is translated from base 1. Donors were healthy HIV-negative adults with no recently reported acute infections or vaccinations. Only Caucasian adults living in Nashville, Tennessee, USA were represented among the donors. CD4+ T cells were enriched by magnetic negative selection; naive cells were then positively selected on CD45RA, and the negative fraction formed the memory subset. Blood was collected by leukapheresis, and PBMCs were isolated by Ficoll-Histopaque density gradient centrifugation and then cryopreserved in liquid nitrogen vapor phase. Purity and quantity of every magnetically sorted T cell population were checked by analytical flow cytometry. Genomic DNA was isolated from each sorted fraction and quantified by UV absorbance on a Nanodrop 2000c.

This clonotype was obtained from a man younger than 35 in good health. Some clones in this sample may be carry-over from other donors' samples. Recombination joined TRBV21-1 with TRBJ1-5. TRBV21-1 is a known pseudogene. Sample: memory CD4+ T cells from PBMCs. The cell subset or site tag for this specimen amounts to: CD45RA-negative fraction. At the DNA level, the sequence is TGTGCCAGCAGCAAAGTGGCGCAGCCTGATAGCAATCAGCCCCAGCATTTT. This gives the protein CASSKVAQPDSNQPQHF.